What follows is one T cell receptor beta chain and its context. This record comes from a study of CD8 T cells in Susac syndrome. The CDR3 runs to 14 residues. CDR1 and CDR2 from the germline V gene are DFQATT and SNEGSKA (reference sequence). V dropped 6 bases and J dropped 3; count of bases not matched to a gene: 10. Peripheral blood CD8+ and CD4+ T cells were profiled by TCR beta sequencing. RNA was extracted with the RNeasy kit, and a quantity of 0.5 to 1 ug was reverse transcribed using random hexamers. MiXCR was run by TCRdb on the immunoSEQ multiplex PCR reads, yielding one entry per CDR3 protein. The table includes roughly 110,000 distinct CDR3 sequences, 85% to 95% detected once.

V usage is TRBV20-1 and J usage is TRBJ1-1, with 7 bases identical to TRBD1. This receptor was identified in a human donor in good health. The sequencing sample was made of CD8+ T cells from PBMCs. CDR3 DNA: TGCAGTGCACGCGAGACAGGGAGGGACACTGAAGCTTTCTTT. Translating gives CSARETGRDTEAFF.